This T cell receptor (beta chain) was identified in a study of T-cell memory formation after mild COVID-19. Whole-study findings and limits: CD4+ contracting clones lay mainly in CM and EM, CD8+ ones in EMRA.

V lost 5 bases to trimming and J lost 5 bases, with 20 bases between them. This CDR3 is 16 amino acids long. The sample holds a few counts of this clonotype. The antigen is unknown. TCR alpha and TCR beta cDNA libraries with sample barcodes and UMIs came from 5'RACE using constant-segment primers. TCRdb called the 5' RACE reads again in MiXCR, with one record for every CDR3 protein. Of nearly 200,000 distinct CDR3 sequences in the sample, about 16% were seen once. V usage is TRBV12-3 or TRBV12-4 and J usage is TRBJ2-3; the D is unclear. Material for sequencing was PBMCs or a T cell subset sorted from them (not recorded which). This sequence was found in an adult woman who had mild COVID-19 (a few samples of this study predate the infection). Cell type and time point are not known. The CDR3 DNA reads TGTGCCAGCAGTCGACCACCCATTCCAAAACAAGATACGCAGTATTTT. This encodes CASSRPPIPKQDTQYF.